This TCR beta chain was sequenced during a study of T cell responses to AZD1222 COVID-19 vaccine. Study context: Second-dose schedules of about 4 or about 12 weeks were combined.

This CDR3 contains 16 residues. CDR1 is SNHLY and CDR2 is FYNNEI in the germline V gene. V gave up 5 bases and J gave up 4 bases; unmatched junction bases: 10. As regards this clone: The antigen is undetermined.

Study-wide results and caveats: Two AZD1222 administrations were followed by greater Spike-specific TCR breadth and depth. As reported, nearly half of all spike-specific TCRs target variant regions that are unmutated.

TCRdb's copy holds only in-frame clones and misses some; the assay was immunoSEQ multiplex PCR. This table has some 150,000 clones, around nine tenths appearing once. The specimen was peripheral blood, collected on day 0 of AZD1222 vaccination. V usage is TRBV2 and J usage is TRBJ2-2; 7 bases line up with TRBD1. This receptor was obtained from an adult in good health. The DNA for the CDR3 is TGTGCCAGCAGTCCCTTTGAGGGGGCGCTCACCGGGGAGCTGTTTTTT. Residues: CASSPFEGALTGELFF. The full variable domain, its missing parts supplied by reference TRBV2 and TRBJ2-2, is EPEVTQTPSHQVTQMGQEVILRCVPISNHLYFYWYRQILGQKVEFLVSFYNNEISEKSEIFDDQFSVERPDGSNFTLKIRSTKLEDSAMYFCASSPFEGALTGELFFGEGSRLTVL.